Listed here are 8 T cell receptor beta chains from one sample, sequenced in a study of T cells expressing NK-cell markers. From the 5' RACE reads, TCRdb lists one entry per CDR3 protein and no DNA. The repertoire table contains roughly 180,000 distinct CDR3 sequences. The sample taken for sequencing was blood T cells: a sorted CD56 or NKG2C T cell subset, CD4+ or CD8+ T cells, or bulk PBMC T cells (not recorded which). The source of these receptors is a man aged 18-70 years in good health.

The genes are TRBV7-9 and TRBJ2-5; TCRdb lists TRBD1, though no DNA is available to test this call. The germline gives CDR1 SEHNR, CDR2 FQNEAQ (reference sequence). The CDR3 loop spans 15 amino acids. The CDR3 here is CASSLLIGQQETQYF. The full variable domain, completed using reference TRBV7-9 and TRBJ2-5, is DTGVSQNPRHKITKRGQNVTFRCDPISEHNRLYWYRQTLGQGPEFLTYFQNEAQLEKSRLLSDRFSAERPKGSFSTLEIQRTEQGDSAMYLCASSLLIGQQETQYFGPGTRLLVL.

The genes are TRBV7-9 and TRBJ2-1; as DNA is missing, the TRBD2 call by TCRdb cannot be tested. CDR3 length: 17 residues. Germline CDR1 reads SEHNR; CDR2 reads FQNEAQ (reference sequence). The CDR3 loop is CASSFSISGGTDNEQFF.

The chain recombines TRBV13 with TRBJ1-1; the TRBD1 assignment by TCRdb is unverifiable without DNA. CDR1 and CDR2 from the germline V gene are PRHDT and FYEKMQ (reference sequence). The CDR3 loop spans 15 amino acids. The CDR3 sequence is CASSLYPGSGAEAFF. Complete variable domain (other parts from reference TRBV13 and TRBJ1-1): AAGVIQSPRHLIKEKRETATLKCYPIPRHDTVYWYQQGPGQDPQFLISFYEKMQSDKGSIPDRFSAQQFSDYHSELNMSSLELGDSALYFCASSLYPGSGAEAFFGQGTRLTVV.

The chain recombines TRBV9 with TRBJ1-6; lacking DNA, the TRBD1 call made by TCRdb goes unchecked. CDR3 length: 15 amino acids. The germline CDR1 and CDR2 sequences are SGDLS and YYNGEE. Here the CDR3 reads CASSPTGTGDSPLHF. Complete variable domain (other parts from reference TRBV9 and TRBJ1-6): DSGVTQTPKHLITATGQRVTLRCSPRSGDLSVYWYQQSLDQGLQFLIQYYNGEERAKGNILERFSAQQFPDLHSELNLSSLELGDSALYFCASSPTGTGDSPLHFGNGTRLTVT.

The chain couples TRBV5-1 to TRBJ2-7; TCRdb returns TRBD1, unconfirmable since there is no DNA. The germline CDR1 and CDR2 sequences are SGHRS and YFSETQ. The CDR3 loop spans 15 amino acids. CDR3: CASSAWTGESYEQYF. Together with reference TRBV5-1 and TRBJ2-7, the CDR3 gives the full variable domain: KAGVTQTPRYLIKTRGQQVTLSCSPISGHRSVSWYQQTPGQGLQFLFEYFSETQRNKGNFPGRFSGRQFSNSRSEMNVSTLELGDSALYLCASSAWTGESYEQYFGPGTRLTVT.

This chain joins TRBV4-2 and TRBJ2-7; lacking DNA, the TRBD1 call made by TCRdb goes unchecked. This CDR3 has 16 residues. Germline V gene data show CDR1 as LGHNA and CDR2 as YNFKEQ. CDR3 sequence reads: CASSQELSGVSYEQYF.

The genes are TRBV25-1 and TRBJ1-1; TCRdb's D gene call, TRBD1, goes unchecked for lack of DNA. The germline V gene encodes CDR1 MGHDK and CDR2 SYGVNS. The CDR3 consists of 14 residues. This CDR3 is CASSEYNTGIEAFF.

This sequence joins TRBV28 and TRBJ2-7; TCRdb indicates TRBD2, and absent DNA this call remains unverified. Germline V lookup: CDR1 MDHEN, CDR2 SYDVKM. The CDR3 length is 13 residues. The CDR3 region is CASSPSGRDEQYF.